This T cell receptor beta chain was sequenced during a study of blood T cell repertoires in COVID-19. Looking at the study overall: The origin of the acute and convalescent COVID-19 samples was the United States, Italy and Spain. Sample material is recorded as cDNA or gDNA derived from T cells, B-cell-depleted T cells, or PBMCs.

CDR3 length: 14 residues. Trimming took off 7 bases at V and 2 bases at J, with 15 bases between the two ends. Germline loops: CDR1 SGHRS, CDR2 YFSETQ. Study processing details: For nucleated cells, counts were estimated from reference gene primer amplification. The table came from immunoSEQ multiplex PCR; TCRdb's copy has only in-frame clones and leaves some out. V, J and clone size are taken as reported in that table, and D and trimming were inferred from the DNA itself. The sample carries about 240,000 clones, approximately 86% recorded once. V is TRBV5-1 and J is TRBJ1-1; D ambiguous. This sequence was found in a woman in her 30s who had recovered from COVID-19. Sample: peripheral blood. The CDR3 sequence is CASRPRGGNTEAFF. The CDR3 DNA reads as TGCGCCAGCCGCCCGCGGGGAGGCAACACTGAAGCTTTCTTT.